This TCR beta chain was recovered during a study of identical twins. General observations from the study: Beta out-of-frame sequences showed weaker excess twin sharing. Cord blood beta clonotypes present at high abundance carried fewer insertions; no such pattern appeared in memory repertoires. Alpha sequences that were out-of-frame and twin-shared showed an excess of low generation probability.

Trimming took 3 bases from V and 0 from J, leaving 11 bases between them. Germline V gene data show CDR1 as GTSNPN and CDR2 as SVGIG (reference sequence). This CDR3 is 15 amino acids long. Template switching supplied a universal primer site; unique molecular identifiers were carried on the cDNA. TCRdb passed the 5' RACE reads through MiXCR, listing each CDR3 protein once. The table lists about 220,000 distinct CDR3 sequences, around 10% of them singletons, with over 4.5% in the top ten. As regards this clonotype: The target antigen is unknown.

Sequenced: memory (CD45RO+) T cells sorted from blood. This TCR derives from a woman aged 18-30 years in good health. The chain joins TRBV30 to TRBJ1-4, with D unresolved. CDR3 sequence: CAWRVVGATNEKLFF. Here the CDR3 DNA reads TGTGCCTGGAGGGTTGTCGGGGCAACTAATGAAAAACTGTTTTTT.